Detailed here is one TCR beta chain. Antigen: not known. This specimen belongs to a study of CD8 T cells in Susac syndrome. Study-level results: By the study's own acknowledgment, its TCR sequencing and HLA analysis included relatively few individuals.

The sequenced target, TCR beta, came from blood CD8+ and CD4+ T cells. Negative isolation was applied to CD8+ and CD4+ T cells, and FACS enrichment was applied to TEMRA cells. V was clipped by 5 bases and J by 8 bases, with 19 bases between them. The CDR3 is 15 amino acids. The germline gives CDR1 SGHTA, CDR2 FQGTGA. When the RNA was reverse transcribed, random hexamers were used with an input of about 0.45 to 1 ug. Amplification of TCR beta CDR3 used immunoSEQ multiplex PCR across 54 Vbeta and 13 Jbeta. TCRdb itself ran the immunoSEQ multiplex PCR reads through MiXCR, one entry per CDR3 protein. Found here are 200,000 or so distinct CDR3 sequences, about 96% of them singletons; the top ten hold approximately 0.097%.

Sequences were obtained from CD4+ T cells from PBMCs. This sequence joins TRBV7-3 and TRBJ1-3; maybe TRBD1 (5 bases). This TCR was recovered from a human donor with multiple sclerosis. The CDR3 DNA sequence: TGTGCCAGCAGCCATGGACAAAACCCTTCGGACACCATATATTTT. Its translation is CASSHGQNPSDTIYF.